Only a few counts were recorded for the clone carrying this TCR beta chain. The antigen is unknown. Reverse transcription of extracted RNA yielded cDNA, which provided the sequencing template. Libraries were prepared by immunoSEQ multiplex PCR; TCRdb keeps only in-frame clonotypes and omits some of them. The sample consists of about 140,000 clones, roughly 50% of them appearing once. PBMCs served as the source from which CD4+ and CD8+ T cells were sorted. Germline assignment: CDR1 GTSNPN and CDR2 SVGIG (reference sequence). The CDR3 extends over 17 amino acids. The trim removed 1 base at V and 1 base at J, leaving 7 bases unmatched. The data derive from a study of CD8+ T cells in alopecia areata. Findings and caveats of the study: Scalp repertoires also include resident alphabeta T cells from normal skin. The study found higher clonality in lesional than normal scalp, especially in alopecia totalis/universalis. TCRs were shared less clearly across patients than in mice, possibly for HLA-related reasons.

Sequenced input: CD4+ T cells sorted from blood. The TCR sequence derives from a human donor in good health. The rearrangement uses TRBV30 and TRBJ2-5, with 12 bases fitting TRBD2. The CDR3 bases are TGTGCCTGGAGTGGGAGACTAGCGGGAGATATCCAAGAGACCCAGTACTTC. Protein product: CAWSGRLAGDIQETQYF.